The clone carrying this TCR beta chain showed up many times. The sample originates from a study of blood T cells in healthy people across ages. The germline gives CDR1 MNHEY, CDR2 SVGAGI. Trimming removed 4 bases at V and 2 bases at J, with 14 bases between. The CDR3 is made up of 16 amino acids. A sample-barcoded 5' primer and a J-beta primer mix were used in a second PCR of roughly 6 to 11 cycles. Every single cDNA molecule received a tag from a template-switch adaptor with 12 random nucleotides. TCRdb processed the 5' RACE reads anew with MiXCR; each CDR3 protein has one entry. The profile shows roughly 680,000 distinct CDR3 sequences, over 40% of them singletons.

The chain combines TRBV6-5 with TRBJ2-2, with D unclear. The source of this sequence is a woman of 80 years or more in good health. Sequenced sample: blood. For the CDR3, the DNA is TGTGCCAGCAGTTCAATCCGAGTCCCAAACACCGGGGAGCTGTTTTTT. This encodes CASSSIRVPNTGELFF.